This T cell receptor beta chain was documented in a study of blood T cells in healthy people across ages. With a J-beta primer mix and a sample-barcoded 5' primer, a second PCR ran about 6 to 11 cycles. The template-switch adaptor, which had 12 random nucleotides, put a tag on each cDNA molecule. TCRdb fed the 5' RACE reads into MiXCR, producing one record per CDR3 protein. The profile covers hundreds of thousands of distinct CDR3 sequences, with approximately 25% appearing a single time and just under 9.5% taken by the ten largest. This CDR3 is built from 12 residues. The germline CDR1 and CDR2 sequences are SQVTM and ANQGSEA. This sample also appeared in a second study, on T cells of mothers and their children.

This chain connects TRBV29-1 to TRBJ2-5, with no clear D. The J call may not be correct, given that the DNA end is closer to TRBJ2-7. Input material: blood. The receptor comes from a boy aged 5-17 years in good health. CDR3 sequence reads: CSVVSLGYEQYF. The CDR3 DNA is TGCAGCGTTGTAAGTTTGGGTTACGAGCAGTACTTC.